This TCR beta chain emerged from a study of Tregs in tolerant kidney transplant recipients. Study-wide results and caveats: Biological reproducibility was not directly addressed in this study. Few patients were studied, so findings need validation in larger groups. Expanding Tregs on activated donor B cells appeared to best identify donor-specific TCRbeta clones.

Germline V gene sequence: CDR1 SGHVS, CDR2 FQNEAQ. This CDR3 region has 13 residues. V lost 2 bases, J lost 5 bases, and 9 bases lay in between. Profiling relied on immunoSEQ multiplex PCR, and the TCRdb table lists in-frame clones only, not all of them. Of 90,000 or so clones listed, just over 90% are singletons. CD4+CD25+CD127- Tregs, CD4+CD25- non-Tregs, CD4 and CD8 cells were sorted. In regard to this clone: Its target is unknown.

The J gene is TRBJ2-5, the V gene TRBV7-8, with D possibly TRBD2 on 5 matching bases. Material for sequencing was CD8+ T cells from blood. This clonotype originated in a human donor in good health. The DNA of the CDR3 is TGTGCCAGCAGCTTAAACGGCGGGGAGACCCAGTACTTC. Its protein is CASSLNGGETQYF. The variable domain in full, completed from reference TRBV7-8 and TRBJ2-5, reads GAGVSQSPRYKVAKRGQDVALRCDPISGHVSLFWYQQALGQGPEFLTYFQNEAQLDKSGLPSDRFFAERPEGSVSTLKIQRTQQEDSAVYLCASSLNGGETQYFGPGTRLLVL.